These 24 T cell receptor beta chains originate from one sample sequenced in a study of CD8+ T cells in alopecia areata. Extracted from the samples, RNA was reverse transcribed into cDNA to serve as the sequencing template. The protocol was immunoSEQ multiplex PCR, while the TCRdb copy is restricted to in-frame clones and leaves out a portion. The sample lists 150,000 or so clones; 45% to 60% were seen once. The specimen was CD4+ T cells sorted from blood. These receptors originate from a human donor with alopecia areata.

This clone was detected only a few times. This sequence joins TRBV7-8 and TRBJ2-2; no clear D. The germline V gene has CDR1 SGHVS and CDR2 FQNEAQ. The CDR3 is 13 residues long. Trimming removed 4 bases from V and 5 bases from J, with 8 bases in between. The CDR3 DNA follows: TGTGCCAGCAGCTCCCCCTTTACCGGGGAGCTGTTTTTT. This gives the protein CASSSPFTGELFF. Using reference TRBV7-8 and TRBJ2-2 for the parts outside the CDR3, the full variable domain is GAGVSQSPRYKVAKRGQDVALRCDPISGHVSLFWYQQALGQGPEFLTYFQNEAQLDKSGLPSDRFFAERPEGSVSTLKIQRTQQEDSAVYLCASSSPFTGELFFGEGSRLTVL.

V is TRBV6-5 and J is TRBJ2-5, with 10 bases matching TRBD2. The CDR3 runs 15 residues. The germline CDR1 and CDR2 sequences are MNHEY and SVGAGI. The V segment lost 4 bases and the J segment 4 bases; nucleotides outside the gene matches: 6. The CDR3 DNA reads as TGTGCCAGCAGTTCAGCGGGAGGGGTGCTAGAGACCCAGTACTTC. This translates into CASSSAGGVLETQYF.

This clone is a singleton in its sample. The CDR3 here is CASSPPGQYNEQFF. The CDR3 region has the DNA TGTGCCAGCAGCCCTCCGGGACAGTACAATGAGCAGTTCTTC. This chain joins TRBV13 and TRBJ2-1, with 7 bases identical to TRBD1. Germline assignment: CDR1 PRHDT and CDR2 FYEKMQ (reference sequence). The CDR3 extends over 14 amino acids. J was trimmed by 4 bases and V by 5 bases; bases with no gene match: 5.

This clone was detected only a few times. CDR3 sequence reads: CASSANVASMGDEQFF. CDR3 DNA sequence: TGTGCCAGCAGCGCAAACGTAGCGTCAATGGGGGATGAGCAGTTCTTC. V is TRBV7-2 and J is TRBJ2-1; tentatively, D is TRBD1 or TRBD2 (5 bases each). The germline V gene encodes CDR1 SGHTA and CDR2 FQGNSA. The ends were cut back, 5 bases at V and 8 bases at J, with 22 bases in the middle. The CDR3 contains 16 residues.

V usage is TRBV6-5 and J usage is TRBJ2-3; D is unresolved. The CDR3 totals 14 residues. The germline gives CDR1 MNHEY, CDR2 SVGAGI. V was pared by 3 bases and J by 4 bases, with 11 bases between. The DNA for the CDR3 is TGTGCCAGCAGTTATCGCGGTTCCTCAGATACGCAGTATTTT. It specifies CASSYRGSSDTQYF.

The gene calls are TRBV5-1 and TRBJ2-7; 9 nucleotides line up with TRBD1. V lost 4 bases to trimming and J lost 0 bases; unmatched junction nucleotides: 8. Germline CDR1 is SGHRS and CDR2 is YFSETQ. The CDR3 runs to 16 residues. The CDR3 DNA follows: TGCGCCAGCAGCGAGGGACAGGGTGGACCCTCCTACGAGCAGTACTTC. This gives the protein CASSEGQGGPSYEQYF.

This clone appeared once. The chain links TRBV11-3 to TRBJ2-7, with D hard to call. The CDR3 spans 12 residues. The V gene lost 5 bases and the J gene lost 3 bases, with 8 bases spanning the gap. In germline, CDR1 is SGHNT, CDR2 YENEEA. The CDR3 reads CASSAANYEQYF. In DNA form, the CDR3 reads TGTGCCAGCAGCGCCGCAAACTACGAGCAGTACTTC.

This clone turned up a few times. CDR3 residues: CSVVRARMTTEAFF. Written as DNA, the CDR3 is TGCAGCGTTGTAAGGGCACGGATGACAACTGAAGCTTTCTTT. The V call is TRBV29-1, the J call TRBJ1-1; D is unclear. This CDR3 comprises 14 residues. The germline CDR1 and CDR2 sequences are SQVTM and ANQGSEA. Between the trimmed V and J ends, which lost 4 bases and 5 bases, there was a span of 17 bases.

The chain recombines TRBV6-6 with TRBJ2-2; D not certain. The CDR3 loop spans 11 amino acids. V lost 11 bases and J lost 1, with 5 bases in between. Germline V CDR1 and CDR2: MNHNY, SVGAGI (reference sequence). CDR3 region: CAAVNTGELFF. As DNA, the CDR3 is TGTGCCGCCGTGAACACCGGGGAGCTGTTTTTT.

CDR3: CASSDHGTAGYTF. The CDR3, as DNA: TGTGCCAGCAGCGATCACGGGACAGCTGGCTACACCTTC. The rearrangement joins TRBV9 to TRBJ1-2, with 7 positions matching TRBD1. Germline CDR1 and CDR2: SGDLS and YYNGEE. Trimming at V came to 3 bases and at J to 7 bases, leaving 6 bases not matched to a gene. The CDR3 length is 13 residues.

The chain joins TRBV7-8 to TRBJ2-2, with a possible D match to TRBD2 (5 bases). V was clipped by 8 bases and J by 3 bases, with 16 bases between them. Germline loops: CDR1 SGHVS, CDR2 FQNEAQ. The CDR3 runs to 15 residues. CDR3 nucleotide sequence: TGTGCCAGCCACCGTCCTTTGCGGGACACCGGGGAGCTGTTTTTT. It codes for CASHRPLRDTGELFF.

This chain joins TRBV7-2 and TRBJ2-1; 8 bases line up with TRBD2. With V trimmed by 5 bases and J by 7 bases, 4 bases remained unmatched. The length of the CDR3 is 13 residues. CDR1 is SGHTA, CDR2 FQGNSA, per germline. This CDR3 is CASSMGLVNEQFF. The CDR3 DNA is TGTGCCAGCAGCATGGGACTAGTGAATGAGCAGTTCTTC. Using reference TRBV7-2 and TRBJ2-1 for the parts outside the CDR3, the full variable domain is GAGVSQSPSNKVTEKGKDVELRCDPISGHTALYWYRQSLGQGLEFLIYFQGNSAPDKSGLPSDRFSAERTGGSVSTLTIQRTQQEDSAVYLCASSMGLVNEQFFGPGTRLTVL.

The table lists this clone with a few counts. The chain has TRBV19 and TRBJ2-6, with D perhaps matching TRBD2 (6 bases). This CDR3 comprises 15 residues. CDR1 is LNHDA, CDR2 SQIVND, per germline (reference sequence). Trimming took off 5 bases at V and 0 bases at J, with 8 bases between the two ends. The CDR3 nucleotides read TGTGCCAGTAGTTTGGGGGGCTCTGGGGCCAACGTCCTGACTTTC. As protein: CASSLGGSGANVLTF.

The chain couples TRBV7-3 to TRBJ2-6; D perhaps matches TRBD1 (6 bases). V was pared by 0 bases and J by 0 bases, with 12 bases between. CDR1 and CDR2 from the germline V gene are SGHTA and FQGTGA. CDR3 size: 18 residues. The DNA for the CDR3 is TGTGCCAGCAGCTTAACGCGACAGGTTGGCTCTGGGGCCAACGTCCTGACTTTC. It codes for CASSLTRQVGSGANVLTF.

The chain is built from TRBV10-3 and TRBJ2-7; no firm D call. V shed 10 bases and J shed 2 bases, with 12 bases lying between them. The CDR3 extends over 12 amino acids. Germline V gene sequence: CDR1 ENHRY, CDR2 SYGVKD. CDR3 sequence: CATRTDPYEQYF. The CDR3 bases are TGTGCCACACGGACCGACCCCTACGAGCAGTACTTC.

The CDR3 sequence: CASSLEQGGHEQYF. The CDR3 DNA follows: TGCGCCAGCAGCTTGGAGCAGGGAGGTCACGAGCAGTACTTC. J is TRBJ2-7 and V is TRBV5-1; D perhaps matches TRBD2 (6 bases). V was pared by 0 bases and J by 5 bases, with 12 bases between. CDR1 SGHRS and CDR2 YFSETQ come from the germline V gene. CDR3 size: 14 residues.

This clone occurred a few times. The rearrangement joins TRBV7-9 to TRBJ2-7; 11 bases map to TRBD2. J gave up 7 bases and V 1 base, and 3 bases lay outside the gene matches. Looked up from germline, CDR1 is SEHNR and CDR2 is FQNEAQ (reference sequence). The CDR3 has 14 amino acids. The CDR3 loop reads CASSLGGLAEEQYF. CDR3 DNA: TGTGCCAGCAGCTTAGGGGGACTAGCGGAGGAGCAGTACTTC.

The sample holds a few counts of this clone. This chain connects TRBV7-9 to TRBJ2-6; no firm D call. V was shortened by 5 bases and J by 0 bases, with 5 bases between the two germline ends. The germline CDR1 and CDR2 sequences are SEHNR and FQNEAQ (reference sequence). CDR3 length equals 14 residues. CDR3 protein: CASSVFSGANVLTF. Written as DNA, the CDR3 is TGTGCCAGCAGCGTATTCTCTGGGGCCAACGTCCTGACTTTC.

Turning to this clone: Additional DNA sequences in this sample encode the identical CDR3. This chain links TRBV18 with TRBJ2-5; D is unresolved. The CDR3 totals 11 residues. Looked up from germline, CDR1 is KGHSH and CDR2 is LQKENI. V gave up 3 bases and J gave up 5 bases, with 4 bases separating them. The chain's CDR3 is CASSPRETQYF. The CDR3 region has the DNA TGTGCCAGCTCACCGAGGGAGACCCAGTACTTC.

This chain joins TRBV19 and TRBJ2-5; 11 bases map to TRBD2. Germline trimming cut 4 bases from V and 5 bases from J; bases unmatched to any gene: 3. The CDR3 is 14 amino acids. CDR1 is LNHDA, CDR2 SQIVND, per germline (reference sequence). In nucleotides, the CDR3 is TGTGCCAGTAGTACACTAGCGGGAGACGAGACCCAGTACTTC. It specifies CASSTLAGDETQYF.

There are a few counts of this clone. The chain recombines TRBV5-1 with TRBJ2-5; a possible D gene is TRBD1 (6 bases). Trimming took 4 bases from V and 1 from J, leaving 8 bases between them. Germline V gene sequence: CDR1 SGHRS, CDR2 YFSETQ. The CDR3 extends over 13 amino acids. The CDR3 region has the DNA TGCGCCAGCAGCCTGGACAGCCAAGAGACCCAGTACTTC. Translating it yields CASSLDSQETQYF.

The rearrangement links TRBV4-2 to TRBJ2-1; 7 nucleotides line up with TRBD2. The CDR3 consists of 15 residues. CDR1 is LGHNA and CDR2 is YNFKEQ in the germline V gene. V dropped 0 bases and J dropped 3; count of bases not matched to a gene: 2. The CDR3 protein is CASSQDGGNYNEQFF. The CDR3 region has the DNA TGTGCCAGCAGCCAAGACGGGGGGAACTACAATGAGCAGTTCTTC.

The sample holds one count of this clone. The chain recombines TRBV28 with TRBJ2-3; 8 bases align to TRBD1. V shed 2 bases and J 5 bases; nucleotides not matched to a gene: 3. This CDR3 has 14 amino acids. Looked up from germline, CDR1 is MDHEN and CDR2 is SYDVKM. The chain's CDR3 is CASSLGQGKDTQYF. The CDR3 nucleotides read TGTGCCAGCAGTTTAGGACAGGGCAAAGATACGCAGTATTTT.

This chain connects TRBV29-1 to TRBJ1-3, with D perhaps TRBD1 (5 bases). V was trimmed by 4 bases and J by 2 bases, leaving 15 bases between them. Germline-derived CDR1 and CDR2 are SQVTM and ANQGSEA. This CDR3 is built from 15 residues. CDR3 bases: TGCAGCGTTGTCTTTCTCCGGGACCCTGGAAACACCATATATTTT. This gives the protein CSVVFLRDPGNTIYF.